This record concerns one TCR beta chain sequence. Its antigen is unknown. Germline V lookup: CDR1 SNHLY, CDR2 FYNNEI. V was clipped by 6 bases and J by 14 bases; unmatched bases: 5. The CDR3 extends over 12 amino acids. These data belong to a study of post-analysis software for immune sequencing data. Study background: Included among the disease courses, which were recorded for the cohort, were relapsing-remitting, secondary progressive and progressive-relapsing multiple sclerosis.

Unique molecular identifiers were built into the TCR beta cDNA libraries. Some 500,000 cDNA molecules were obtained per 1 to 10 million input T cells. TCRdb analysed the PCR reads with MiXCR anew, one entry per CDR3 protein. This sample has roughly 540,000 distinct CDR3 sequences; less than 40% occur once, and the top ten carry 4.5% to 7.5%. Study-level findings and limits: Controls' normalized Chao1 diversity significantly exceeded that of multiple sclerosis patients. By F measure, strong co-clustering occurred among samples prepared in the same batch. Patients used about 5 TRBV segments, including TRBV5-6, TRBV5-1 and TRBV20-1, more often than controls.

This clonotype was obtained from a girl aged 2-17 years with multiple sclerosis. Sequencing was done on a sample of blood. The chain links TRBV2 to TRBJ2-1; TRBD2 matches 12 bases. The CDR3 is CASRLAGGPKFF. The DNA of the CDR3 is TGTGCCAGCAGGCTAGCGGGGGGGCCTAAGTTCTTC.